The 21 T cell receptor beta chains given below trace back to one sample, sequenced in a study of shared clonotypes between healthy human individuals. Assay used: immunoSEQ multiplex PCR; TCRdb lists only in-frame clones, some missing. The sample contains fewer than 650,000 clones, 70% to 80% of which appear only once. The sequenced material came from PBMCs. The receptors stem from a woman aged 40 to 55 in good health. Some clones in this sample may be carry-over from other donors' samples.

Notes on this clone: The sample carries other DNA sequences with the same CDR3. J is TRBJ2-3 and V is TRBV29-1; no clear D. The CDR3 sequence is 12 residues long. The V gene lost 0 bases and the J gene lost 6 bases, with 7 bases spanning the gap. The germline V gene has CDR1 SQVTM and CDR2 ANQGSEA. The CDR3 coding sequence is TGCAGCGTTGAAGATCTTCCGGATACGCAGTATTTT. It yields the protein CSVEDLPDTQYF.

This clone has only a few counts. This sequence joins TRBV6-6 and TRBJ1-1; possible D gene TRBD1, 5 bases. V shed 6 bases and J shed 8 bases, with 16 bases lying between them. CDR3 length: 13 amino acids. Germline V CDR1 and CDR2: MNHNY, SVGAGI (reference sequence). In nucleotides, the CDR3 is TGTGCCAGCAGCCCCTCAGAGGGGAGGGAAGCTTTCTTT. It is translated as CASSPSEGREAFF.

The chain combines TRBV11-3 with TRBJ2-3; D call uncertain. V lost 4 bases and J lost 6, with 11 bases in between. Germline CDR1 is SGHNT and CDR2 is YENEEA. The CDR3 is 13 residues long. CDR3 sequence (DNA): TGTGCCAGCAGCTCTGGGCCCTCGGATACGCAGTATTTT. This gives the protein CASSSGPSDTQYF.

The rearrangement uses TRBV19 and TRBJ1-5; 8 nucleotides line up with TRBD1. The germline V gene has CDR1 LNHDA and CDR2 SQIVND (reference sequence). The junction had 9 bases not matched to a gene; V was cut back by 7 bases and J by 7 bases. There are 14 residues in the CDR3. The CDR3 region is CASNQGAILQPQHF. The CDR3 DNA sequence: TGTGCCAGTAACCAGGGGGCGATTCTGCAGCCCCAGCATTTT.

The chain joins TRBV11-1 to TRBJ2-5; 9 nucleotides match TRBD1. The junction had 13 bases not matched to a gene; V was cut back by 5 bases and J by 3 bases. The CDR3 spans 17 residues. Germline V lookup: CDR1 SGHAT, CDR2 FQDESV (reference sequence). The CDR3 DNA reads as TGTGCCAGCAGCCCCCGGACAGGGGCGCCTGGGGAAGAGACCCAGTACTTC. Translation: CASSPRTGAPGEETQYF. The entire variable domain, with the rest obtained from reference TRBV11-1 and TRBJ2-5, is as follows: EAEVAQSPRYKITEKSQAVAFWCDPISGHATLYWYRQILGQGPELLVQFQDESVVDDSQLPKDRFSAERLKGVDSTLKIQPAELGDSAMYLCASSPRTGAPGEETQYFGPGTRLLVL.

This clone has a single count. The chain carries TRBV5-1 and TRBJ2-5; 14 bases are a match to TRBD2. The CDR3 is 15 amino acids. Germline CDR1 reads SGHRS; CDR2 reads YFSETQ. V dropped 5 bases and J dropped 4; count of bases not matched to a gene: 4. CDR3 amino acids: CASSMGLAGVETQYF. CDR3 coding DNA: TGCGCCAGCAGTATGGGACTAGCGGGAGTAGAGACCCAGTACTTC.

On this clone itself: The sample carries other DNA sequences with the same CDR3. The chain combines TRBV9 with TRBJ2-3; the D is unclear. This CDR3 comprises 12 residues. Germline lookup yields CDR1 SGDLS and CDR2 YYNGEE. Trimming shortened V by 3 bases and J by 0 bases, and 2 bases separated the two germline ends. As DNA, the CDR3 is TGTGCCAGCAGCGGGAGCACAGATACGCAGTATTTT. Amino acid sequence: CASSGSTDTQYF.

This clone was picked up one time. A read error may produce the germline difference seen at one junction end. The V call is TRBV28, the J call TRBJ2-1; 10 bases fit TRBD2. The CDR3 contains 14 residues. The germline CDR1 and CDR2 sequences are MDHEN and SYDVKM. This chain's CDR3 is CTSRTSGTYNEQFF. CDR3 nucleotides: TGTACCAGCCGGACTAGCGGTACCTACAATGAGCAGTTCTTC.

The V and J genes are TRBV6-5 and TRBJ2-7; a possible D gene is TRBD1 (6 bases). The CDR3 runs to 15 residues. The germline CDR1 and CDR2 sequences are MNHEY and SVGAGI. Trimming stripped 2 bases from V and 3 bases from J, with 14 bases between. The CDR3 here is CASSYGDTGYYEQYF. CDR3 nucleotides: TGTGCCAGCAGTTACGGGGACACGGGCTACTACGAGCAGTACTTC.

This chain joins TRBV7-6 and TRBJ2-2, with TRBD1 matching over 8 bases. Germline V gene sequence: CDR1 SGHVS, CDR2 FNYEAQ. The V gene end was trimmed by 5 bases and the J gene end by 5 bases; junction bases not matched to a gene: 7. This CDR3 contains 15 residues. As DNA, the CDR3 is TGTGCCAGCAGCGCGGCAGGGGGCTTTACCGGGGAGCTGTTTTTT. Translating gives CASSAAGGFTGELFF.

V is TRBV11-2 and J is TRBJ2-3; 7 nucleotides line up with TRBD2. Germline-derived CDR1 and CDR2 are SGHAT and FQNNGV. The CDR3 contains 14 residues. V shed 1 base and J 5 bases; nucleotides not matched to a gene: 3. CDR3 DNA sequence: TGTGCCAGCAGCTTAGGGTCGGGGGGAGATACGCAGTATTTT. As protein: CASSLGSGGDTQYF.

This clone is a singleton in its sample. The chain couples TRBV5-4 to TRBJ2-3; D is possibly TRBD2 (7 bases). This CDR3 contains 15 residues. The germline CDR1 and CDR2 sequences are SGHNT and YYREEE (reference sequence). The V end lost 4 bases, the J end lost 4 bases, and 16 bases lay between the germline ends. The CDR3 protein is CASSPRGGGSDTQYF. DNA of the CDR3: TGTGCCAGCAGCCCAAGAGGGGGGGGATCAGATACGCAGTATTTT.

The chain uses TRBV5-1 and TRBJ2-2; 13 positions match TRBD2. Germline V gene lookup returns CDR1 SGHRS and CDR2 YFSETQ. The CDR3 is 16 amino acids. The J segment lost 6 bases and the V segment lost 2 bases, leaving 4 bases of the junction unmatched. The CDR3 DNA reads as TGCGCCAGCAGCTTAGGACTAGCGGGAGCCCCCGGGGAGCTGTTTTTT. It yields the protein CASSLGLAGAPGELFF.

The CDR3 is CASSSRVGTEAFF. In nucleotides, the CDR3 is TGTGCCAGCAGTAGCAGGGTGGGCACTGAAGCTTTCTTT. J is TRBJ1-1 and V is TRBV7-8; D is possibly TRBD1 (5 bases). V lost 6 bases to trimming and J lost 4 bases, with 12 bases between them. The CDR3 is made up of 13 amino acids. The germline gives CDR1 SGHVS, CDR2 FQNEAQ. The full variable domain, its missing parts supplied by reference TRBV7-8 and TRBJ1-1, is GAGVSQSPRYKVAKRGQDVALRCDPISGHVSLFWYQQALGQGPEFLTYFQNEAQLDKSGLPSDRFFAERPEGSVSTLKIQRTQQEDSAVYLCASSSRVGTEAFFGQGTRLTVV.

In this sample, this clone turned up once. The chain is built from TRBV28 and TRBJ2-3; D is unclear. Germline V lookup: CDR1 MDHEN, CDR2 SYDVKM. The length of the CDR3 is 16 residues. Trimming left V 6 bases short and J 0 bases short, with 16 bases between. The CDR3 protein is CASSPRLGFSTDTQYF. In nucleotides, the CDR3 is TGTGCCAGCAGCCCGAGATTGGGTTTTAGCACAGATACGCAGTATTTT.

The chain joins TRBV4-2 to TRBJ1-1; 12 nucleotides align to TRBD1. The CDR3 contains 15 residues. V gave up 4 bases and J gave up 4 bases; unmatched junction bases: 4. Germline CDR1 reads LGHNA; CDR2 reads YNFKEQ. CDR3: CASSPRDRGRTEAFF. The DNA of the CDR3 is TGTGCCAGCAGCCCCCGGGACAGGGGGCGCACTGAAGCTTTCTTT.

This clone was observed a single time. The rearrangement links TRBV30 to TRBJ2-3, with TRBD1 as a possible D gene (6 bases). The germline V and J ends were trimmed by 6 bases and 4 bases, with 23 bases remaining between them. CDR1 GTSNPN and CDR2 SVGIG come from the germline V gene (reference sequence). The CDR3 spans 16 residues. CDR3 amino acids: CACLTLASGAPDTQYF. Written as DNA, the CDR3 is TGTGCCTGTTTGACCCTTGCATCAGGGGCCCCAGATACGCAGTATTTT.

The chain links TRBV4-1 to TRBJ1-4; 7 nucleotides match TRBD1. V was clipped by 4 bases and J by 0 bases; unmatched bases: 11. The CDR3 covers 18 residues. Per germline, CDR1 MGHRA and CDR2 YSYEKL. The CDR3 spells CASSPGGQGGPTNEKLFF. The CDR3 DNA reads TGCGCCAGCAGCCCCGGGGGCCAGGGGGGGCCAACTAATGAAAAACTGTTTTTT.

The chain recombines TRBV7-9 with TRBJ1-4; 8 positions match TRBD1. Germline V gene sequence: CDR1 SEHNR, CDR2 FQNEAQ (reference sequence). This CDR3 has 14 residues. Trimming at V came to 6 bases and at J to 7 bases, leaving 7 bases not matched to a gene. CDR3 nucleotide sequence: TGTGCCAGCAGTTCAGGGGGCAAACGTGAAAAACTGTTTTTT. This encodes CASSSGGKREKLFF. Using reference TRBV7-9 and TRBJ1-4 for the parts outside the CDR3, the full variable domain is DTGVSQNPRHKITKRGQNVTFRCDPISEHNRLYWYRQTLGQGPEFLTYFQNEAQLEKSRLLSDRFSAERPKGSFSTLEIQRTEQGDSAMYLCASSSGGKREKLFFGSGTQLSVL.

As to this clone: The same CDR3 is also encoded by other DNA sequences in this sample. DNA of the CDR3: TGTGCCAGCTCACCAGACACAACCTACGAGCAGTACTTC. Translated, it gives CASSPDTTYEQYF. V gene TRBV18 combines with J gene TRBJ2-7, with D uncertain. The CDR3 sequence is 13 residues long. Deletions cut 2 bases from V and 2 bases from J, with 7 bases between. CDR1 and CDR2 (germline): KGHSH, LQKENI.

The rearrangement uses TRBV9 and TRBJ2-2; no clear D gene. The CDR3 extends over 16 amino acids. V dropped 0 bases and J dropped 1 base, with 10 bases sitting between them. Germline V lookup: CDR1 SGDLS, CDR2 YYNGEE. CDR3 protein: CASSVVADKNTGELFF. The CDR3 nucleotides read TGTGCCAGCAGCGTAGTGGCAGACAAGAACACCGGGGAGCTGTTTTTT.